The 21 T cell receptor beta chains given below trace back to one sample, sequenced in a study of long-term antiretroviral therapy in people with HIV (dated by TCRdb to between 2020 and 2023). The immunoSEQ hsTCRB v3.0 assay was used at survey level resolution for TRB variable region sequencing. TCRdb's version of the immuneACCESS table is confined to in-frame rearrangements and falls short of the full clone set. An unresolved V gene accounts for under half of the shortfall where checked; the remainder is of unknown origin. The table for this sample lists 20,000 to 25,000 clones; roughly 92% of them were counted only once. Clones ranked in the top ten supply around 7.7% of the sample. Specimen: unsorted PBMCs, collected 4.4 years after starting antiretroviral therapy. The receptor source for this set is a woman in her forties or fifties with HIV.

The V gene is TRBV19, the J gene TRBJ1-6; D gene ambiguous. Looked up from germline, CDR1 is LNHDA and CDR2 is SQIVND (reference sequence). Trimming stripped 0 bases from V and 7 bases from J, with 16 bases between. The CDR3 has 17 residues. CDR3 sequence reads: CASSIDRTQEVNSPLHF. The DNA of the CDR3 is TGTGCCAGTAGTATAGATCGGACCCAAGAGGTCAATTCACCCCTCCACTTT.

The chain couples TRBV4-1 to TRBJ2-5; TRBD2 matches 8 bases. With 3 bases clipped from V and 2 bases from J, the junction kept 5 bases outside the gene matches. CDR3 length: 15 amino acids. The germline V gene encodes CDR1 MGHRA and CDR2 YSYEKL. The CDR3 DNA is TGCGCCAGCAGCCAGGAGGGGACTAGACAAGAGACCCAGTACTTC. Translated: CASSQEGTRQETQYF.

The J gene is TRBJ2-7, the V gene TRBV7-3; 9 positions agree with TRBD1. The CDR3 is 13 amino acids. J gave up 4 bases and V 5 bases, and 3 bases lay outside the gene matches. Germline CDR1 SGHTA, CDR2 FQGTGA. In DNA form, the CDR3 reads TGTGCCAGCAGCCCGGGACAGGGATACGAGCAGTACTTC. Its protein is CASSPGQGYEQYF.

This sequence joins TRBV29-1 and TRBJ1-2, with D perhaps TRBD1 (6 bases). V was cut by 1 base and J by 4 bases, with 10 bases left in between. Germline V gene data show CDR1 as SQVTM and CDR2 as ANQGSEA. The CDR3 loop spans 13 amino acids. The CDR3 here is CSVEAGAAYGYTF. The CDR3 coding sequence is TGCAGCGTTGAAGCAGGGGCCGCCTATGGCTACACCTTC.

This chain joins TRBV5-1 and TRBJ1-2; maybe TRBD1 (6 bases). There are 15 residues in the CDR3. The germline V gene encodes CDR1 SGHRS and CDR2 YFSETQ. V shed 0 bases and J shed 3 bases, with 12 bases lying between them. In nucleotides, the CDR3 is TGCGCCAGCAGCTTGGTGGGGGGCTTGGACTATGGCTACACCTTC. This sequence encodes CASSLVGGLDYGYTF.

Only a few counts were recorded for this clone. The V and J genes are TRBV7-9 and TRBJ2-7; no clear D. The CDR3 consists of 11 residues. Germline V gene lookup returns CDR1 SEHNR and CDR2 FQNEAQ (reference sequence). V was cut by 5 bases and J by 4 bases, with 6 bases left in between. The CDR3 is CASSPNYEQYF. The CDR3 DNA reads as TGTGCCAGCAGCCCTAATTACGAGCAGTACTTC.

This chain uses TRBV7-2 with TRBJ1-5; D uncertain. V was shortened by 5 bases and J by 1 base, with 9 bases between the two germline ends. The CDR3 contains 14 residues. Germline lookup yields CDR1 SGHTA and CDR2 FQGNSA. CDR3 amino acids: CASSRDMSNQPQHF. The CDR3 nucleotides read TGTGCCAGCAGCCGAGACATGAGCAATCAGCCCCAGCATTTT.

The sample holds one count of this clone. The DNA for the CDR3 is TGTGCCAGCAGCCCGGCGGCTAGCGGGGGTGGCACAGATACGCAGTATTTT. It is translated as CASSPAASGGGTDTQYF. V and J are TRBV5-4 and TRBJ2-3; 10 bases map to TRBD2. V lost 4 bases to trimming and J lost 1 base; unmatched junction nucleotides: 9. This CDR3 comprises 17 residues. CDR1 is SGHNT, CDR2 YYREEE, per germline (reference sequence).

The genes are TRBV30 and TRBJ2-2; weak D call: TRBD1 (6 bases). With 6 bases removed from V and 7 bases from J, the gap between germline ends came to 18 bases. Germline values: CDR1 GTSNPN, CDR2 SVGIG (reference sequence). The CDR3 has 14 amino acids. The CDR3: CACIVGGAVGELFF. The CDR3 DNA reads as TGTGCCTGCATCGTTGGGGGCGCGGTCGGGGAGCTGTTTTTT.

The chain employs TRBV6-5 and TRBJ1-1, with no clear D. The V end was cut by 4 bases, the J end by 6 bases, with 15 bases between. The CDR3 runs to 14 residues. CDR1 is MNHEY and CDR2 is SVGAGI in the germline V gene. The DNA of the CDR3 is TGTGCCAGCAGTTCCTTTGGCAGTATGGCTGAAGCTTTCTTT. This gives the protein CASSSFGSMAEAFF.

The CDR3 bases are TGCAGCTCTTTTGGACAGGGGACCACAGATACGCAGTATTTT. Protein sequence: CSSFGQGTTDTQYF. The chain joins TRBV29-1 to TRBJ2-3; 9 bases line up with TRBD1. Trimming cost V 8 bases and J 2 bases; bases outside gene matches: 8. Germline V gene lookup returns CDR1 SQVTM and CDR2 ANQGSEA. The CDR3 sequence is 14 residues long.

V is TRBV7-9 and J is TRBJ1-4; D may be TRBD1 (6 bases). The germline V and J ends were trimmed by 6 bases and 0 bases, with 14 bases remaining between them. Looked up from germline, CDR1 is SEHNR and CDR2 is FQNEAQ (reference sequence). The CDR3 is 16 residues long. CDR3 region: CASSFAGAPTNEKLFF. The CDR3 DNA reads as TGTGCCAGCAGTTTCGCAGGGGCGCCAACTAATGAAAAACTGTTTTTT.

V usage is TRBV6-1 and J usage is TRBJ1-1; no clear D. V lost 4 bases and J lost 0, with 9 bases in between. The length of the CDR3 is 14 residues. CDR1 is MNHNS, CDR2 SASEGT, per germline. The CDR3 loop reads CASSVSRMNTEAFF. The CDR3 region has the DNA TGTGCCAGCAGTGTATCACGCATGAACACTGAAGCTTTCTTT.

This clone is large by share. The chain combines TRBV30 with TRBJ1-1, with D possibly TRBD1 on 5 matching bases. Germline V gene data show CDR1 as GTSNPN and CDR2 as SVGIG (reference sequence). The CDR3 loop spans 14 amino acids. V gave up 4 bases and J gave up 1 base, with 13 bases separating them. The DNA of the CDR3 is TGTGCCTGGATCGGGGCTGTCTCGAACACTGAAGCTTTCTTT. Amino acid sequence: CAWIGAVSNTEAFF.

The chain joins TRBV9 to TRBJ2-7; 9 bases are a match to TRBD2. Germline V gene data show CDR1 as SGDLS and CDR2 as YYNGEE. The CDR3 is 17 residues long. V shed 1 base and J 6 bases; nucleotides not matched to a gene: 14. The CDR3 is CASSVSPGGGGGVEQYF. The CDR3 bases are TGTGCCAGCAGCGTATCCCCCGGTGGCGGGGGGGGTGTCGAGCAGTACTTC.

In its sample, this clone was seen once. The chain links TRBV5-6 to TRBJ2-5, with D perhaps TRBD1 (5 bases). Between the trimmed V and J ends, which lost 1 base and 2 bases, there was a span of 9 bases. The length of the CDR3 is 14 residues. Germline V gene lookup returns CDR1 SGHDT and CDR2 YYEEEE. The CDR3 sequence is CASSLFRAQETQYF. Written as DNA, the CDR3 is TGTGCCAGCAGCTTGTTCAGGGCTCAAGAGACCCAGTACTTC.

The rearrangement uses TRBV19 and TRBJ1-3; tentative D call: TRBD1 (6 bases). The CDR3 runs to 17 residues. Germline CDR1 LNHDA, CDR2 SQIVND (reference sequence). Trimming shortened V by 1 base and J by 1 base, and 14 bases separated the two germline ends. The CDR3 DNA reads as TGTGCCAGTAGTATAGTCGGGGGCGTCTCGTCTGGAAACACCATATATTTT. This encodes CASSIVGGVSSGNTIYF.

CDR3 protein: CASSYWTGQPQHF. CDR3 DNA sequence: TGTGCCAGCAGTTACTGGACAGGCCAGCCCCAGCATTTT. V gene TRBV6-5 combines with J gene TRBJ1-5; 7 nucleotides agree with TRBD1. This CDR3 has 13 amino acids. Unmatched junction bases numbered 1, after V lost 1 base and J lost 7 bases. Germline V gene lookup returns CDR1 MNHEY and CDR2 SVGAGI.

J is TRBJ1-2 and V is TRBV6-1; 7 bases fit TRBD1. CDR1 MNHNS and CDR2 SASEGT come from the germline V gene. The CDR3 loop spans 13 amino acids. V was pared by 8 bases and J by 5 bases, with 8 bases of the junction left unmatched. CDR3 in DNA: TGTGCCAGCCACAGGGGCAGGGAGTATGGCTACACCTTC. This translates into CASHRGREYGYTF.

This clone was detected once. The V gene is TRBV7-2, the J gene TRBJ1-2; tentatively, D is TRBD1 (6 bases). CDR1 SGHTA and CDR2 FQGNSA come from the germline V gene. The CDR3 spans 15 residues. Trimming shortened V by 4 bases and J by 6 bases, and 18 bases separated the two germline ends. This chain's CDR3 is CASSSPLGRGHGYTF. The DNA for the CDR3 is TGTGCCAGCAGCTCTCCCCTGGGGCGGGGGCATGGCTACACCTTC.

The chain joins TRBV5-4 to TRBJ2-3; D is uncertain. In germline, CDR1 is SGHNT, CDR2 YYREEE (reference sequence). Trimming took off 0 bases at V and 4 bases at J, with 6 bases between the two ends. The CDR3 consists of 13 residues. The CDR3 nucleotides read TGTGCCAGCAGCTTGGTTTCCTCAGATACGCAGTATTTT. Encoded protein: CASSLVSSDTQYF.